This TCR beta chain was recovered during a study of naive and memory T cell subsets. General study results and limits: A few larger clonotypes appeared in naive repertoires, especially CD8, possibly memory cells re-expressing CD45RA.

Concerning this clonotype itself: Its target is not known.

Trimming cost V 3 bases and J 1 base, with 10 bases left between them. The CDR3 contains 13 residues. Germline loops: CDR1 DFQATT, CDR2 SNEGSKA (reference sequence). Two oligonucleotides, mixed equimolar, formed the beta constant-region primer covering TRBC1 and TRBC2. Nested alpha and beta constant-region primers with the SP2 primer drove four PCR rounds on ligated cDNA. TCRdb passed the UMI-ligation and nested PCR reads through MiXCR, listing each CDR3 protein once. The table has approximately 100,000 distinct CDR3 sequences, roughly 15% seen once. The chain uses TRBV20-1 and TRBJ2-7, with D unresolved. This TCR derives from a human donor in good health. Source material: naive CD8+ T cells from blood. In nucleotides, the CDR3 is TGCAGTGCTAGGGTCAGCACATCCTACGAGCAGTACTTC. Protein sequence: CSARVSTSYEQYF.